The present entry profiles one T cell receptor beta chain with its context. Its antigen is unknown. This sample is drawn from a study of T cells in Graves' hyperthyroidism and ophthalmopathy. Study results and caveats: Most thyroid clonotypes expanded above 0.001 were also detected in blood. Ophthalmopathy onset followed model prediction by a median about six months.

Amplified TCR beta CDR3 regions derived from RNA transcripts. Using the HTBI primer set, a first-round RT-PCR was run on the TCR CDR3. TCRdb ran MiXCR on the multiplex PCR reads and lists one entry per CDR3 protein. The sample has about 600,000 distinct CDR3 sequences, around 14% seen once. Germline CDR1 is LGHNA and CDR2 is YSLEER. There are 14 residues in the CDR3. Trimming pared 0 bases from V and 5 bases from J, leaving 9 bases between. Sequencing used blood. This receptor was taken from a woman under 30 with Graves' ophthalmopathy. V and J are TRBV4-3 and TRBJ2-3; D remains ambiguous. CDR3 nucleotides: TGCGCCAGCAGCCAAGATTTGTGGGAAGATACGCAGTATTTT. Translating it yields CASSQDLWEDTQYF.